What follows are 16 T cell receptor beta chains derived from one specimen sequenced in a study of OX40 agonist ivuxolimab in advanced cancers. Sequenced by immunoSEQ multiplex PCR; TCRdb stores in-frame clones only, minus some. The sample lists 82,000 or so clones, approximately 92% occurring once. The input for sequencing was CD4+ or CD8+ T cells sorted from blood, taken in a trial of the OX40 agonist ivuxolimab. These receptors were collected from an adult with an advanced solid tumor such as melanoma, head and neck, liver or kidney cancer.

This chain joins TRBV18 and TRBJ2-6; D is uncertain. Trimming removed 5 bases at V and 0 bases at J, with 11 bases between. CDR1 is KGHSH, CDR2 LQKENI, per germline. The CDR3 runs to 16 residues. The CDR3 sequence is CASSSGGGSGANVLTF. As DNA, the CDR3 is TGTGCCAGCTCATCCGGCGGTGGCTCTGGGGCCAACGTCCTGACTTTC.

This chain connects TRBV19 to TRBJ2-2; 13 bases are a match to TRBD2. The V and J ends lost 5 bases and 7 bases, in that order; junction bases with no gene match: 4. There are 15 residues in the CDR3. Looked up from germline, CDR1 is LNHDA and CDR2 is SQIVND (reference sequence). The DNA for the CDR3 is TGTGCCAGTAGTCTTACTAGCGGGAGGGTCGGGGAGCTGTTTTTT. This sequence encodes CASSLTSGRVGELFF.

The chain links TRBV18 to TRBJ2-7; 7 bases fit TRBD1. Germline lookup yields CDR1 KGHSH and CDR2 LQKENI. The CDR3 length is 14 residues. The ends lost 6 bases at V and 2 bases at J; junction bases unmatched: 7. The CDR3 sequence is CASSLRQGAYEQYF. CDR3 sequence (DNA): TGTGCCAGCTCGCTAAGGCAGGGGGCCTACGAGCAGTACTTC.

The chain links TRBV30 to TRBJ2-5; maybe TRBD1 (6 bases). This CDR3 region has 13 residues. Trimming removed 7 bases from V and 4 bases from J, with 16 bases in between. The V gene's germline CDR1 is GTSNPN and CDR2 SVGIG (reference sequence). As DNA, the CDR3 is TGTGCCTCTACCAGGGGCTCCGCAGAGACCCAGTACTTC. Translation gives CASTRGSAETQYF.

The gene calls are TRBV27 and TRBJ1-5, with TRBD1 identical over 8 bases. The germline V gene encodes CDR1 MNHEY and CDR2 SMNVEV (reference sequence). J lost 5 bases, V lost 6 bases, and 3 bases had no gene match. This CDR3 comprises 13 residues. CDR3 sequence: CASRKDRDQPQHF. In DNA, the CDR3 is TGTGCCAGCAGGAAGGACAGGGATCAGCCCCAGCATTTT.

The CDR3 DNA sequence: TGTGCCAGCAGTTTAAGAGGGAAGCGGGGCACAGATACGCAGTATTTT. It is translated as CASSLRGKRGTDTQYF. This rearrangement joins TRBV27 to TRBJ2-3; D possibly corresponds to TRBD2 (6 bases). Germline V gives CDR1 MNHEY, CDR2 SMNVEV (reference sequence). The CDR3 has 16 residues. Trimming cost V 2 bases and J 1 base, with 13 bases left between them.

The chain employs TRBV13 and TRBJ1-1; D remains ambiguous. The CDR3 sequence is 13 residues long. V was cut by 1 base and J by 11 bases, with 14 bases left in between. CDR1 and CDR2 from the germline V gene are PRHDT and FYEKMQ (reference sequence). The CDR3 nucleotides read TGTGCCAGCAGCTTAGCGGCTGTACCGACGGCTTTCTTT. Its translation is CASSLAAVPTAFF.

The V call is TRBV30, the J call TRBJ2-2; the D is unclear. This CDR3 has 13 amino acids. The germline V and J ends were trimmed by 3 bases and 2 bases, with 7 bases remaining between them. In germline, CDR1 is GTSNPN, CDR2 SVGIG (reference sequence). The CDR3 loop is CAWRAQNTGELFF. Written as DNA, the CDR3 is TGTGCCTGGAGAGCCCAAAACACCGGGGAGCTGTTTTTT.

V gene TRBV7-9 combines with J gene TRBJ1-1; no clear D. V lost 3 bases, J lost 3 bases, and 11 bases lay in between. This CDR3 region has 14 residues. Germline assignment: CDR1 SEHNR and CDR2 FQNEAQ (reference sequence). In DNA form, the CDR3 reads TGTGCCAGCAGCTTCGATTCGGTGGACACTGAAGCTTTCTTT. Its protein product is CASSFDSVDTEAFF. Full variable domain (rest looked up from reference TRBV7-9 and TRBJ1-1): DTGVSQNPRHKITKRGQNVTFRCDPISEHNRLYWYRQTLGQGPEFLTYFQNEAQLEKSRLLSDRFSAERPKGSFSTLEIQRTEQGDSAMYLCASSFDSVDTEAFFGQGTRLTVV.

This clone has a handful of counts. V is TRBV6-1 and J is TRBJ1-1; D uncertain. From germline, CDR1 is MNHNS and CDR2 SASEGT. The CDR3 consists of 11 residues. The ends were cut back, 1 base at V and 9 bases at J, with 6 bases in the middle. The CDR3 DNA follows: TGTGCCAGCAGTGAAGTAGGGAAAGCTTTCTTT. Protein sequence: CASSEVGKAFF.

This chain connects TRBV7-2 to TRBJ2-5, with 13 positions matching TRBD2. The J call may not be correct, given that the DNA end is closer to TRBJ2-7. The CDR3 runs to 16 residues. Germline loops: CDR1 SGHTA, CDR2 FQGNSA. CDR3: CASSITSGGASYEQYF. For the CDR3, the DNA is TGTGCCAGCAGCATTACTAGCGGGGGGGCATCCTACGAGCAGTACTTC.

The V and J genes are TRBV4-2 and TRBJ2-2, with 11 bases matching TRBD2. V trimming: 8 bases; J trimming: 2 bases; junction bases outside the gene matches: 4. CDR1 LGHNA and CDR2 YNFKEQ come from the germline V gene. The CDR3 contains 15 residues. The CDR3 protein is CASALAGGNTGELFF. The DNA of the CDR3 is TGTGCCAGCGCCCTAGCGGGAGGAAACACCGGGGAGCTGTTTTTT.

The chain has TRBV11-2 and TRBJ2-7; D may correspond to TRBD1 or TRBD2 (5 bases each). Germline CDR1 reads SGHAT; CDR2 reads FQNNGV. The CDR3 has 14 residues. Trimming left V 3 bases short and J 4 bases short, with 13 bases between. CDR3 amino acids: CASSFTRGWYEQYF. The CDR3 DNA follows: TGTGCCAGCAGCTTTACGAGGGGATGGTACGAGCAGTACTTC.

Written as DNA, the CDR3 is TGTGCCAGCAGTGAAATAGCGGGCGACGAGGCCCCTAGCACAGATACGCAGTATTTT. This sequence encodes CASSEIAGDEAPSTDTQYF. V gene TRBV6-1 combines with J gene TRBJ2-3; 7 nucleotides line up with TRBD2. Germline CDR1 and CDR2: MNHNS and SASEGT. CDR3 length: 19 residues. The ends lost 2 bases at V and 0 bases at J; junction bases unmatched: 14.

About this clone: This sample also contains other DNA sequences that code for the same CDR3. The V call is TRBV29-1, the J call TRBJ1-1; no reliable D call. V dropped 1 base and J dropped 1 base, with 7 bases sitting between them. This CDR3 comprises 13 residues. CDR1 and CDR2 from the germline V gene are SQVTM and ANQGSEA. The CDR3 region is CSVEGTGNTEAFF. The CDR3 coding sequence is TGCAGCGTTGAAGGGACGGGGAACACTGAAGCTTTCTTT.

The gene calls are TRBV25-1 and TRBJ1-3; unclear D gene. Trimming took 5 bases from V and 0 from J, leaving 8 bases between them. This CDR3 comprises 14 residues. CDR1 and CDR2 (germline): MGHDK, SYGVNS. The CDR3 DNA is TGTGCCAGCAGTTCCCGAAGCTCTGGAAACACCATATATTTT. Amino acids: CASSSRSSGNTIYF.